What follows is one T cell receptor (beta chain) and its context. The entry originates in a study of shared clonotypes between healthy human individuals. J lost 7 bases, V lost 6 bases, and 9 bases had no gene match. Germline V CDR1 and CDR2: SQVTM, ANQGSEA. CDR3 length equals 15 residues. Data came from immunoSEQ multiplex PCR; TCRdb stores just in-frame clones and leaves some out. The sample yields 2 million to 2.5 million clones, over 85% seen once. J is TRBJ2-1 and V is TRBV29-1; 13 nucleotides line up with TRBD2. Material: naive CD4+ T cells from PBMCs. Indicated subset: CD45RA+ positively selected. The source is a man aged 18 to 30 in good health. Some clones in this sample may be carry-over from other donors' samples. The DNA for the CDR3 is TGCAGCGTAGATACACTAGCGGGAGGGAATAATGAGCAGTTCTTC. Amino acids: CSVDTLAGGNNEQFF.